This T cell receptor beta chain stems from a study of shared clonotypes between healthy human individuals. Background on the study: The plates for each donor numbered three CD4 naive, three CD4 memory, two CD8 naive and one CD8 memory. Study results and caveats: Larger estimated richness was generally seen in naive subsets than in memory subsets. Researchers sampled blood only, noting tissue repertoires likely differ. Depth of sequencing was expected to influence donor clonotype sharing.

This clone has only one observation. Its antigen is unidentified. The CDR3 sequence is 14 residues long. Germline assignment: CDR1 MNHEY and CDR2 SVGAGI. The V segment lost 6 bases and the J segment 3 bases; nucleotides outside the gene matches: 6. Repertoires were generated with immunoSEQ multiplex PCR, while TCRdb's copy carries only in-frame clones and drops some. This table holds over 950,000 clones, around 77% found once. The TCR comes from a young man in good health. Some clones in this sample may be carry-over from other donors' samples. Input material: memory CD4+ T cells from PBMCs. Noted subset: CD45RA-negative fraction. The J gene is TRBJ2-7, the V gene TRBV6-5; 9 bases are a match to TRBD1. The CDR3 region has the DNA TGTGCCAGCAGCAACCCGGGACAGGGCTACGAGCAGTACTTC. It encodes CASSNPGQGYEQYF.